These T cell receptor beta chains were read from a single sample in a study of blood T cell repertoires in COVID-19. Clones were read by immunoSEQ multiplex PCR, and TCRdb kept only the in-frame ones, dropping some. The table has roughly 260,000 clones, roughly nine tenths seen once; the top ten hold about 4%. The specimen sequenced was peripheral blood. The receptor set was obtained from a man aged 55 to 70 who had recovered from COVID-19. CDR3s include the opening cysteine and the closing phenylalanine or tryptophan. The D gene is left open where the match is weak. Expanded clones are given a class, and other clones once, few, many or no size at all.

V gene: TRBV9
clone size: few
CDR3 length: 15
D gene: -
J gene: TRBJ1-1
CDR3 protein: CASSVVGRGVTEAFF
CDR3 DNA: TGTGCCAGCAGCGTAGTAGGCAGGGGTGTTACTGAAGCTTTCTTT

V gene: TRBV19
clone size: -
CDR3 length: 12
D gene: -
J gene: TRBJ1-1
CDR3 protein: CASGVGNTEAFF
CDR3 DNA: TGTGCCAGTGGAGTGGGGAACACTGAAGCTTTCTTT

V gene: TRBV5-4
clone size: -
CDR3 length: 15
D gene: -
J gene: TRBJ2-4
CDR3 protein: CASSYTTGLLGIQYF
CDR3 DNA: TGTGCCAGCAGTTACACGACCGGACTCCTGGGCATTCAGTACTTC

V gene: TRBV7-9
clone size: -
CDR3 length: 12
D gene: -
J gene: TRBJ2-7
CDR3 protein: CASSYNTYEQYF
CDR3 DNA: TGTGCCAGCAGCTACAACACCTACGAGCAGTACTTC

V gene: TRBV9
clone size: -
CDR3 length: 15
D gene: TRBD2
J gene: TRBJ2-7
CDR3 protein: CASSSEGRGGDEQYF
CDR3 DNA: TGTGCCAGCAGCTCCGAGGGGAGGGGAGGCGACGAGCAGTACTTC

V gene: TRBV25-1
clone size: -
CDR3 length: 14
D gene: -
J gene: TRBJ1-4
CDR3 protein: CASSPVGGKEKLFF
CDR3 DNA: TGTGCCAGCAGTCCCGTTGGGGGGAAAGAAAAACTGTTTTTT

V gene: TRBV9
clone size: -
CDR3 length: 14
D gene: TRBD2
J gene: TRBJ2-7
CDR3 protein: CASGASGGSYEQYF
CDR3 DNA: TGTGCCAGCGGGGCTAGCGGGGGTTCCTACGAGCAGTACTTC

V gene: TRBV6-6
clone size: -
CDR3 length: 13
D gene: TRBD2
J gene: TRBJ2-5
CDR3 protein: CASSPGGLETQYF
CDR3 DNA: TGTGCCAGCAGCCCGGGGGGGCTAGAGACCCAGTACTTC

V gene: TRBV12-3/TRBV12-4
clone size: few
CDR3 length: 12
D gene: -
J gene: TRBJ1-1
CDR3 protein: CASSLWATEAFF
CDR3 DNA: TGTGCCAGCAGTTTATGGGCCACTGAAGCTTTCTTT

V gene: TRBV5-4
clone size: -
CDR3 length: 15
D gene: TRBD1
J gene: TRBJ1-2
CDR3 protein: CASTPDRGRMDGYTF
CDR3 DNA: TGTGCCAGCACCCCGGACAGGGGGAGAATGGATGGCTACACCTTC

V gene: TRBV3-1/TRBV3-2
clone size: -
CDR3 length: 16
D gene: TRBD1
J gene: TRBJ1-1
CDR3 protein: CASSLGQGAIIPEAFF
CDR3 DNA: TGTGCCAGCAGCCTGGGACAGGGGGCGATAATTCCTGAAGCTTTCTTT

V gene: TRBV6-4
clone size: once
CDR3 length: 16
D gene: TRBD2
J gene: TRBJ2-1
CDR3 protein: CASSDSSAGGYNEQFF
CDR3 DNA: TGTGCCAGCAGTGACTCATCCGCGGGGGGTTACAATGAGCAGTTCTTC

V gene: TRBV7-2
clone size: once
CDR3 length: 14
D gene: -
J gene: TRBJ1-2
CDR3 protein: CASSPYRRGEGYTF
CDR3 DNA: TGTGCCAGCAGCCCGTACAGGAGGGGCGAGGGCTACACCTTC

V gene: TRBV7-8
clone size: -
CDR3 length: 15
D gene: -
J gene: TRBJ1-1
CDR3 protein: CASSLLGAMNTEAFF
CDR3 DNA: TGTGCCAGCAGCTTACTAGGGGCCATGAACACTGAAGCTTTCTTT

V gene: TRBV19
clone size: -
CDR3 length: 14
D gene: -
J gene: TRBJ1-2
CDR3 protein: CASSANQGLYGYTF
CDR3 DNA: TGTGCCAGTAGTGCAAATCAGGGTCTTTATGGCTACACCTTC

V gene: TRBV3-1/TRBV3-2
clone size: -
CDR3 length: 14
D gene: -
J gene: TRBJ1-5
CDR3 protein: CASSQEGHRLPQHF
CDR3 DNA: TGTGCCAGCAGCCAAGAGGGACACCGTTTACCCCAGCATTTT

V gene: TRBV27
clone size: -
CDR3 length: 14
D gene: -
J gene: TRBJ2-2
CDR3 protein: CASSYPGNTGELFF
CDR3 DNA: TGTGCCAGCAGTTACCCCGGGAACACCGGGGAGCTGTTTTTT

V gene: TRBV19
clone size: -
CDR3 length: 13
D gene: -
J gene: TRBJ1-5
CDR3 protein: CASRWDLNQPQHF
CDR3 DNA: TGTGCCAGTAGATGGGACTTGAATCAGCCCCAGCATTTT

V gene: TRBV10-3
clone size: -
CDR3 length: 14
D gene: TRBD1
J gene: TRBJ2-2
CDR3 protein: CATQQGAGAGELFF
CDR3 DNA: TGTGCCACCCAACAGGGGGCCGGAGCCGGGGAGCTGTTTTTT

V gene: TRBV6-5
clone size: few
CDR3 length: 14
D gene: -
J gene: TRBJ2-5
CDR3 protein: CASLRRGSQETQYF
CDR3 DNA: TGTGCCAGCCTTAGGAGAGGGAGCCAAGAGACCCAGTACTTC

V gene: TRBV6-2/TRBV6-3
clone size: -
CDR3 length: 15
D gene: TRBD1
J gene: TRBJ2-7
CDR3 protein: CASRPRTGTFYEQYF
CDR3 DNA: TGTGCCAGCAGACCTAGGACAGGAACGTTCTACGAGCAGTACTTC

V gene: TRBV10-3
clone size: -
CDR3 length: 11
D gene: -
J gene: TRBJ2-7
CDR3 protein: CAAAGNYEQYF
CDR3 DNA: TGTGCCGCCGCTGGCAACTACGAGCAGTACTTC

V gene: TRBV5-1
clone size: -
CDR3 length: 15
D gene: -
J gene: TRBJ2-5
CDR3 protein: CASSLAFQGRETQYF
CDR3 DNA: TGCGCCAGCAGCTTGGCTTTTCAGGGCAGAGAGACCCAGTACTTC

V gene: TRBV5-4
clone size: -
CDR3 length: 15
D gene: -
J gene: TRBJ1-5
CDR3 protein: CASSFVPQSNQPQHF
CDR3 DNA: TGTGCCAGCAGCTTCGTCCCCCAGTCCAATCAGCCCCAGCATTTT

V gene: TRBV7-2
clone size: -
CDR3 length: 13
D gene: -
J gene: TRBJ2-7
CDR3 protein: CASSASVPYEQYF
CDR3 DNA: TGTGCCAGCAGCGCCAGTGTTCCCTACGAGCAGTACTTC

V gene: TRBV12-3/TRBV12-4
clone size: -
CDR3 length: 12
D gene: -
J gene: TRBJ1-2
CDR3 protein: CASSFRVGGYTF
CDR3 DNA: TGTGCCAGCAGTTTCAGGGTCGGGGGCTACACCTTC

V gene: TRBV19
clone size: -
CDR3 length: 14
D gene: -
J gene: TRBJ1-5
CDR3 protein: CASSIQGPSQPQHF
CDR3 DNA: TGTGCCAGTAGTATACAGGGGCCTAGTCAGCCCCAGCATTTT

V gene: TRBV7-9
clone size: once
CDR3 length: 14
D gene: TRBD1
J gene: TRBJ2-7
CDR3 protein: CASSLRDRLYEQYF
CDR3 DNA: TGTGCCAGCAGCTTACGGGACAGACTCTACGAGCAGTACTTC

V gene: TRBV3-1/TRBV3-2
clone size: -
CDR3 length: 15
D gene: -
J gene: TRBJ2-3
CDR3 protein: CASSLRQRHTDTQYF
CDR3 DNA: TGTGCCAGCAGCCTAAGGCAGCGCCACACAGATACGCAGTATTTT

V gene: TRBV5-4
clone size: -
CDR3 length: 16
D gene: TRBD1
J gene: TRBJ1-3
CDR3 protein: CASSWRTGAAGNTIYF
CDR3 DNA: TGTGCCAGCAGCTGGCGGACAGGGGCGGCTGGAAACACCATATATTTT

V gene: TRBV18
clone size: once
CDR3 length: 14
D gene: -
J gene: TRBJ2-3
CDR3 protein: CASSPPAVTDTQYF
CDR3 DNA: TGTGCCAGCTCACCACCAGCCGTGACAGATACGCAGTATTTT

V gene: TRBV5-1
clone size: -
CDR3 length: 15
D gene: TRBD1
J gene: TRBJ2-1
CDR3 protein: CACRRLGQSYNEQFF
CDR3 DNA: TGCGCCTGTCGTCGGTTGGGACAGAGTTACAATGAGCAGTTCTTC

V gene: TRBV7-2
clone size: -
CDR3 length: 15
D gene: -
J gene: TRBJ1-2
CDR3 protein: CASSLDLGTNYGYTF
CDR3 DNA: TGTGCCAGCAGCTTAGACCTCGGGACTAACTATGGCTACACCTTC

V gene: TRBV11-2
clone size: -
CDR3 length: 13
D gene: -
J gene: TRBJ1-1
CDR3 protein: CASSLDGYTEAFF
CDR3 DNA: TGTGCCAGCAGCTTAGACGGTTACACTGAAGCTTTCTTT

V gene: TRBV10-3
clone size: -
CDR3 length: 15
D gene: -
J gene: TRBJ1-6
CDR3 protein: CAIGGLDSYNSPLHF
CDR3 DNA: TGTGCCATCGGCGGTTTGGACTCCTATAATTCACCCCTCCACTTT

V gene: TRBV11-2
clone size: -
CDR3 length: 17
D gene: -
J gene: TRBJ1-3
CDR3 protein: CASSLGARLTSGNTIYF
CDR3 DNA: TGTGCCAGCAGCTTAGGTGCGAGACTAACCTCTGGAAACACCATATATTTT

V gene: TRBV24-1
clone size: -
CDR3 length: 14
D gene: TRBD1
J gene: TRBJ1-2
CDR3 protein: CATSDPRQGGGYTF
CDR3 DNA: TGTGCCACCAGTGATCCAAGACAGGGTGGAGGCTACACCTTC

V gene: TRBV12-3/TRBV12-4
clone size: -
CDR3 length: 13
D gene: TRBD1
J gene: TRBJ1-2
CDR3 protein: CASTHSQGAGYTF
CDR3 DNA: TGTGCCAGCACCCATAGCCAGGGGGCTGGCTACACCTTC

V gene: TRBV6-5
clone size: -
CDR3 length: 11
D gene: -
J gene: TRBJ1-2
CDR3 protein: CASSPGRNLTF
CDR3 DNA: TGTGCCAGCAGTCCGGGAAGGAACCTCACCTTC

V gene: TRBV18
clone size: -
CDR3 length: 12
D gene: -
J gene: TRBJ1-1
CDR3 protein: CASSPSPAEAFF
CDR3 DNA: TGTGCCAGCTCACCCTCCCCCGCTGAAGCTTTCTTT

V gene: TRBV9
clone size: -
CDR3 length: 14
D gene: -
J gene: TRBJ2-5
CDR3 protein: CASSGRGAPGTQYF
CDR3 DNA: TGTGCCAGCAGCGGCCGGGGGGCCCCAGGGACCCAGTACTTC

V gene: TRBV6-5
clone size: -
CDR3 length: 13
D gene: -
J gene: TRBJ1-1
CDR3 protein: CASSYSVNTEAFF
CDR3 DNA: TGTGCCAGCAGTTATTCTGTGAACACTGAAGCTTTCTTT

V gene: TRBV5-4
clone size: -
CDR3 length: 16
D gene: -
J gene: TRBJ2-1
CDR3 protein: CASSPPGFLSYNEQFF
CDR3 DNA: TGTGCCAGCAGCCCCCCAGGCTTTTTATCCTACAATGAGCAGTTCTTC

V gene: TRBV24-1
clone size: -
CDR3 length: 17
D gene: -
J gene: TRBJ1-2
CDR3 protein: CATSASREGYANYGYTF
CDR3 DNA: TGTGCCACCAGTGCCTCGAGGGAGGGTTATGCTAACTATGGCTACACCTTC

V gene: TRBV25-1
clone size: -
CDR3 length: 15
D gene: TRBD1
J gene: TRBJ2-7
CDR3 protein: CASSPGGQLSYEQYF
CDR3 DNA: TGTGCCAGCAGCCCAGGGGGCCAACTCTCCTACGAGCAGTACTTC

V gene: TRBV6-5
clone size: -
CDR3 length: 16
D gene: TRBD2
J gene: TRBJ2-7
CDR3 protein: CASSSPTSGGTYEQYF
CDR3 DNA: TGTGCCAGCAGTTCTCCTACTAGCGGGGGAACCTACGAGCAGTACTTC

V gene: TRBV7-2
clone size: once
CDR3 length: 11
D gene: -
J gene: TRBJ1-2
CDR3 protein: CASSLYSGYTF
CDR3 DNA: TGTGCCAGCAGCTTATACAGTGGCTACACCTTC

V gene: TRBV7-2
clone size: -
CDR3 length: 14
D gene: TRBD1
J gene: TRBJ2-5
CDR3 protein: CASSLFRGRETQYF
CDR3 DNA: TGTGCCAGCAGCTTGTTCAGGGGGCGAGAGACCCAGTACTTC

V gene: TRBV2
clone size: -
CDR3 length: 14
D gene: -
J gene: TRBJ1-5
CDR3 protein: CASSQTFSNQPQHF
CDR3 DNA: TGTGCCAGCAGTCAGACATTCAGCAATCAGCCCCAGCATTTT

V gene: TRBV6-6
clone size: once
CDR3 length: 16
D gene: TRBD2
J gene: TRBJ2-5
CDR3 protein: CASSYRRSGGQETQYF
CDR3 DNA: TGTGCCAGCAGTTACCGACGGAGCGGGGGGCAAGAGACCCAGTACTTC

V gene: TRBV18
clone size: -
CDR3 length: 16
D gene: -
J gene: TRBJ2-5
CDR3 protein: CASSPSTGPRWETQYF
CDR3 DNA: TGTGCCAGCTCACCTTCAACAGGCCCGCGCTGGGAGACCCAGTACTTC

V gene: TRBV29-1
clone size: -
CDR3 length: 12
D gene: TRBD1
J gene: TRBJ1-2
CDR3 protein: CSVEEGAGGYTF
CDR3 DNA: TGCAGCGTTGAGGAGGGGGCGGGTGGCTACACCTTC

V gene: TRBV5-1
clone size: -
CDR3 length: 15
D gene: TRBD2
J gene: TRBJ2-1
CDR3 protein: CASSSPSGGFGEQFF
CDR3 DNA: TGCGCCAGCAGCAGCCCTAGCGGGGGGTTCGGTGAGCAGTTCTTC

V gene: TRBV3-1/TRBV3-2
clone size: -
CDR3 length: 16
D gene: TRBD1
J gene: TRBJ2-5
CDR3 protein: CASSRRDRGLGETQYF
CDR3 DNA: TGTGCCAGCAGCCGGAGGGACAGGGGGCTTGGGGAGACCCAGTACTTC

V gene: TRBV18
clone size: -
CDR3 length: 16
D gene: -
J gene: TRBJ1-1
CDR3 protein: CASSQQRAGAGPEAFF
CDR3 DNA: TGTGCCAGCTCACAGCAAAGGGCAGGGGCAGGCCCTGAAGCTTTCTTT

V gene: TRBV9
clone size: -
CDR3 length: 15
D gene: -
J gene: TRBJ2-5
CDR3 protein: CASSVEEMSGGAQYF
CDR3 DNA: TGTGCCAGCAGCGTAGAGGAGATGTCCGGCGGGGCCCAGTACTTC

V gene: TRBV2
clone size: -
CDR3 length: 15
D gene: TRBD1
J gene: TRBJ1-2
CDR3 protein: CASRPGGQGDQGYTF
CDR3 DNA: TGTGCCAGCAGGCCCGGGGGACAGGGTGATCAAGGCTACACCTTC

V gene: TRBV7-8
clone size: -
CDR3 length: 16
D gene: -
J gene: TRBJ1-2
CDR3 protein: CASSLAGGQGKGGYTF
CDR3 DNA: TGTGCCAGCAGCTTAGCGGGTGGCCAGGGGAAGGGTGGCTACACCTTC

V gene: TRBV6-2/TRBV6-3
clone size: -
CDR3 length: 15
D gene: TRBD1
J gene: TRBJ2-1
CDR3 protein: CASSGGQGFNNEQFF
CDR3 DNA: TGTGCCAGCAGTGGGGGACAGGGGTTTAACAATGAGCAGTTCTTC